Sequencing of this TCR beta chain was carried out in a study of a mutant IDH1 vaccine in newly diagnosed glioma. Study details: The start of vaccination came 4-6 weeks after radiotherapy alone, or with temozolomide cycles. Previous treatment comprised radiotherapy, temozolomide, or both, mostly both. Males made up approximately 60% and females about 40% of treated patients, whose mean age was approximately 40 years. Whole-study findings and limits: The occurrence of vaccine-induced immune responses was seen in more than 85% of patients.

This sample's time point: week 11, during vaccination. Every single dose of the vaccine, 300 ug of mutant IDH1 20-mer peptide, came with topical imiquimod. Between the trimmed V and J ends, which lost 3 bases and 1 base, there was a span of 13 bases. Germline V gene data show CDR1 as SEHNR and CDR2 as FQNEAQ (reference sequence). The CDR3 spans 16 residues. For this clone: Its antigen is still unknown. Additional DNA sequences in this sample encode the identical CDR3.

Here immunoSEQ multiplex PCR was the method, and the copy in TCRdb shows in-frame clones only, minus some. The sample gives around 100,000 clones, roughly 90% of which show up once; around 0.6% is in the top ten. The receptor was isolated from a woman between 50 and 59 years old with glioma. The chain carries TRBV7-9 and TRBJ2-1; D may be TRBD2 (6 bases). This specimen was PBMCs, taken from a glioma patient whose treatment included an IDH1 peptide vaccine. The CDR3: CASSFRILASYNEQFF. The CDR3, as DNA: TGTGCCAGCAGCTTCCGTATCCTAGCGTCCTACAATGAGCAGTTCTTC. The full variable domain, rest sourced from reference TRBV7-9 and TRBJ2-1, is DTGVSQNPRHKITKRGQNVTFRCDPISEHNRLYWYRQTLGQGPEFLTYFQNEAQLEKSRLLSDRFSAERPKGSFSTLEIQRTEQGDSAMYLCASSFRILASYNEQFFGPGTRLTVL.